One and the same sample provided the 7 T cell receptor beta chains below, sequenced in a study of T cells in Graves' hyperthyroidism and ophthalmopathy. The source material, RNA transcripts, was used to amplify TCR beta CDR3 regions. When the TCR CDR3 underwent first-round RT-PCR, the HTBI primer set was used. In TCRdb, the multiplex PCR reads were re-called with MiXCR into one record per CDR3 protein. The sample holds around 270,000 distinct CDR3 sequences, less than 20% seen once. The sample consisted of blood. These receptors all come from a middle-aged man with Graves' ophthalmopathy.

The chain uses TRBV20-1 and TRBJ2-1; TRBD2 is a possible D gene (6 bases). Trimming pared 6 bases from V and 6 bases from J, leaving 33 bases between. The CDR3 runs 19 residues. From germline, CDR1 is DFQATT and CDR2 SNEGSKA (reference sequence). CDR3 amino acids: CSAKRFRLAIAPVGNEQFF. The DNA of the CDR3 is TGCAGTGCAAAAAGGTTCCGGCTAGCGATTGCGCCCGTAGGCAATGAGCAGTTCTTC.

Concerning this clonotype: A read error may be the cause here, since a much bigger clone is one base away. The gene calls are TRBV6-2 or TRBV6-3 and TRBJ2-1; tentatively, D is TRBD2 (6 bases). This CDR3 is built from 12 residues. Germline CDR1 MNHEY, CDR2 SVGEGT. Trimming took 5 bases from V and 14 from J, leaving 16 bases between them. CDR3 in DNA: TGTGCCAGCAGTGAAGCGGGCTCATCAAAGTTCTTC. As protein: CASSEAGSSKFF.

In its sample, this clonotype was seen many times. The V gene is TRBV7-3, the J gene TRBJ2-1; 12 positions match TRBD1. The germline CDR1 and CDR2 sequences are SGHTA and FQGTGA. The CDR3 sequence is 16 residues long. J lost 8 bases, V lost 5 bases, and 10 bases had no gene match. The CDR3 DNA reads as TGTGCCAGCAGCATTGGGACAGGGGGCAGTTGGGATGAGCAGTTCTTC. Translation: CASSIGTGGSWDEQFF.

The count of this clonotype is one. The genes are TRBV2 and TRBJ2-1; 10 bases are a match to TRBD2. Germline V lookup: CDR1 SNHLY, CDR2 FYNNEI. The V segment lost 7 bases and the J segment 0 bases; nucleotides outside the gene matches: 6. The CDR3 is 16 amino acids. This CDR3 is CASNSGGRSSYNEQFF. In DNA, the CDR3 is TGTGCCAGCAATAGCGGGGGGCGGAGCTCCTACAATGAGCAGTTCTTC.

This clonotype was recorded many times. The rearrangement links TRBV28 to TRBJ2-1; TRBD2 aligns across 7 bases. The germline V gene encodes CDR1 MDHEN and CDR2 SYDVKM. Unmatched junction bases numbered 14, after V lost 8 bases and J lost 7 bases. This CDR3 is built from 15 residues. For the CDR3, the DNA is TGTGCCAGCTGGGCACAAGCGGGAATGGAGAATGAGCAGTTCTTC. Its translation: CASWAQAGMENEQFF.

This clonotype appeared a few times. V is TRBV7-9 and J is TRBJ2-7; D ambiguous. The V and J ends lost 5 bases and 5 bases respectively, with 10 bases between them. The germline V gene encodes CDR1 SEHNR and CDR2 FQNEAQ (reference sequence). CDR3 size: 12 residues. CDR3 protein: CASSRVSDEQYF. CDR3 coding DNA: TGTGCCAGCAGCAGGGTGAGCGACGAGCAGTACTTC.

A single count supports this clonotype. The V gene is TRBV11-2, the J gene TRBJ1-1; 10 nucleotides align to TRBD1. The CDR3 extends over 14 amino acids. After removal of 9 bases from V and 4 bases from J, the junction contained 8 bases not matched to a gene. Germline CDR1 SGHAT, CDR2 FQNNGV. CDR3 bases: TGTGCCAGTAAGGACAGGGGGGCGAGCACTGAAGCTTTCTTT. Its translation is CASKDRGASTEAFF.